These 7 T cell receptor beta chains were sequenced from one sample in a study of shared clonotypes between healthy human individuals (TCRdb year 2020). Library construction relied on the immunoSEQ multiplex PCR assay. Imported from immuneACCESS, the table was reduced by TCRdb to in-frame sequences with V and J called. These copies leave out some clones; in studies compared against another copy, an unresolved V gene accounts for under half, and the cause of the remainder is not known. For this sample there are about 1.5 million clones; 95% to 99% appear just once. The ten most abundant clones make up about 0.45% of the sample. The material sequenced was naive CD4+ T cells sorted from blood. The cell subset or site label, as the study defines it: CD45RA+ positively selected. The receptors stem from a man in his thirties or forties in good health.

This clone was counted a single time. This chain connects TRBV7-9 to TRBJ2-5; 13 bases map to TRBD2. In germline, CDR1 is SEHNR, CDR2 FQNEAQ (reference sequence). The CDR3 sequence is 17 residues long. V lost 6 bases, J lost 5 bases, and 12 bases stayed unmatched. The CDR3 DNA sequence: TGTGCCAGCAGGCTAGCGGGACTAGCGGGATCGTGGGAGACCCAGTACTTC. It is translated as CASRLAGLAGSWETQYF.

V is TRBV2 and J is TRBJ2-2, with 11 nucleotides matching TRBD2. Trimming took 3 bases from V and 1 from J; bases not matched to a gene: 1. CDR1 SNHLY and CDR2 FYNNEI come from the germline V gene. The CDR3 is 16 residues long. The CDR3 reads CASSEGTSGNTGELFF. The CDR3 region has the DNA TGTGCCAGCAGTGAGGGGACTAGCGGGAACACCGGGGAGCTGTTTTTT.

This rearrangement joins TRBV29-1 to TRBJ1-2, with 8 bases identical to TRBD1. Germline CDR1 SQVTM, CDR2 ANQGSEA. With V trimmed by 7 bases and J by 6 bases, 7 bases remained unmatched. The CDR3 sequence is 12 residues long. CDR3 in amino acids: CSADRGRDGYTF. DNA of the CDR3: TGCAGCGCCGACAGGGGCCGAGATGGCTACACCTTC.

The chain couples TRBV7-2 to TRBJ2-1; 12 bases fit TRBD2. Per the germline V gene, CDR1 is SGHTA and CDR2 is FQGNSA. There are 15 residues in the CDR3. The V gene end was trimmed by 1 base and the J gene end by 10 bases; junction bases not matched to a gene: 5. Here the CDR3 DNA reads TGTGCCAGCAGCTTAGAACTAGCGGGAGGCCTAGAGCAGTTCTTC. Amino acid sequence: CASSLELAGGLEQFF.

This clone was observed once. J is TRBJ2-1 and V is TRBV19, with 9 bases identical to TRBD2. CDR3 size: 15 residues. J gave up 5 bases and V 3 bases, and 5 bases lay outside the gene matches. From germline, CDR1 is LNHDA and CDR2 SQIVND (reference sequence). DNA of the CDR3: TGTGCCAGTAGTATTGGTCTAGCGGGAAACAATGAGCAGTTCTTC. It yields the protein CASSIGLAGNNEQFF.

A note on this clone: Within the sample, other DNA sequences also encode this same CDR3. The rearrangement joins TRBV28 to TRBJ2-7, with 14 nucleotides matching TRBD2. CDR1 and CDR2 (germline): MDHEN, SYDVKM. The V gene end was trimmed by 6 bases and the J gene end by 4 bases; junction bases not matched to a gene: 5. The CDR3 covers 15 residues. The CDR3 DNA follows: TGTGCCAGCAGCCAAGGGACTAGCGGGAGTTACGAGCAGTACTTC. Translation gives CASSQGTSGSYEQYF.

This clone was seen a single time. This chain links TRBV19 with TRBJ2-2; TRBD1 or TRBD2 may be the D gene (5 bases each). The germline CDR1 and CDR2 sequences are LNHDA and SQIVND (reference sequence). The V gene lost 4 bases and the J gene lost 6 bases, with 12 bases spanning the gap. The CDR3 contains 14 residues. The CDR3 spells CASSRTGAAGELFF. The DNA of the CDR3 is TGTGCCAGTAGTAGGACTGGGGCTGCCGGGGAGCTGTTTTTT.